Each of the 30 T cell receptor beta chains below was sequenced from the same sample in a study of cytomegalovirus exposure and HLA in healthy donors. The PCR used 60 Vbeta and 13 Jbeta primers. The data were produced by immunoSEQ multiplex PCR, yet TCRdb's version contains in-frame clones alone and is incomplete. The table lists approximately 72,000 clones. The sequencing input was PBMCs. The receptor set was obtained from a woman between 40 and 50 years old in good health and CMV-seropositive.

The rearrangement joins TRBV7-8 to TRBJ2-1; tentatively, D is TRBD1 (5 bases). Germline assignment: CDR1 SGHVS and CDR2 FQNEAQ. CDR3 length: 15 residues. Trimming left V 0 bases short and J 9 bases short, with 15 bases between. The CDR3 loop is CASSLAAGYAFEQFF. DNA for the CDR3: TGTGCCAGCAGCTTAGCGGCAGGGTATGCTTTTGAGCAGTTCTTC.

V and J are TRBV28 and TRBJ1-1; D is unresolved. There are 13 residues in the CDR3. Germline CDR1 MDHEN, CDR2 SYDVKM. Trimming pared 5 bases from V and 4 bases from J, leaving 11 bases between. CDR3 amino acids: CASSTWAVTEAFF. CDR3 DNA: TGTGCCAGCAGTACCTGGGCCGTCACTGAAGCTTTCTTT.

The CDR3 DNA is TGTGCCAGCAGTGCCCAACGGGGCGGGGTGAGCTCCTACGAGCAGTACTTC. As protein: CASSAQRGGVSSYEQYF. The V and J genes are TRBV6-1 and TRBJ2-7; D is possibly TRBD2 (6 bases). The CDR3 runs 17 residues. The germline gives CDR1 MNHNS, CDR2 SASEGT. Trimming took off 4 bases at V and 0 bases at J, with 19 bases between the two ends.

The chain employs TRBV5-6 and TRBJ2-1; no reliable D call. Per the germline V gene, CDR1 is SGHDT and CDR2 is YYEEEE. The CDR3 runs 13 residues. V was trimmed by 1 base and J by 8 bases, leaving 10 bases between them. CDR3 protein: CASSLIIFHEQFF. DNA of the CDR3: TGTGCCAGCAGCTTGATTATCTTCCATGAGCAGTTCTTC.

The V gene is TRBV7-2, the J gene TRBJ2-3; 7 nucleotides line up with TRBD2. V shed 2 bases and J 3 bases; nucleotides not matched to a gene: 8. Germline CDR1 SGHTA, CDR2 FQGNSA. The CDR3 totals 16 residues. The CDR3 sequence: CASSLYGAGSTDTQYF. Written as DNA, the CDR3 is TGTGCCAGCAGCTTATATGGAGCGGGGAGTACAGATACGCAGTATTTT.

CDR3: CASTGLGLKGGYTF. Written as DNA, the CDR3 is TGTGCCAGCACCGGACTGGGACTCAAAGGTGGCTACACCTTC. The J gene is TRBJ1-2, the V gene TRBV2; a possible D gene is TRBD1 (5 bases). V was pared by 7 bases and J by 7 bases, with 19 bases between. CDR3 length: 14 amino acids. Germline V gene sequence: CDR1 SNHLY, CDR2 FYNNEI.

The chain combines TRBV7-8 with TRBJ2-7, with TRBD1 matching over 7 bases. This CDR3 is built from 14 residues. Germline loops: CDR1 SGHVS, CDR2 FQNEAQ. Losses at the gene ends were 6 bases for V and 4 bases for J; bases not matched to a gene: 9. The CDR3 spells CASSGPGGVYEQYF. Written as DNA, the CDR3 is TGTGCCAGCAGTGGGCCAGGGGGAGTGTACGAGCAGTACTTC.

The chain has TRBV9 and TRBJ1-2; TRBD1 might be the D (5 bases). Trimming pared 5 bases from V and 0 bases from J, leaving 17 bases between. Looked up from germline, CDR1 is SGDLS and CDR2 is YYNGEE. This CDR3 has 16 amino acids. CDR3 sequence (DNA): TGTGCCAGCAGTGGCATGGGGCTTGAAGCTAACTATGGCTACACCTTC. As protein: CASSGMGLEANYGYTF.

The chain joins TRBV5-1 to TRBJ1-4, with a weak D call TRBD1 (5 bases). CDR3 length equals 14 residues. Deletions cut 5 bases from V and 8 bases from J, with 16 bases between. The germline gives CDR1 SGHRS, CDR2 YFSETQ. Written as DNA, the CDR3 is TGCGCCAGCAGAGGGGCCACAGTAAGCGAAAAACTGTTTTTT. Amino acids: CASRGATVSEKLFF.

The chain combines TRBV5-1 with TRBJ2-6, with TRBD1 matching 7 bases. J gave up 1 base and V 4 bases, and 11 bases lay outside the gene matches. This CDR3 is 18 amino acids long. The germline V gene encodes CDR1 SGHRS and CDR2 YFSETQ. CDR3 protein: CASSRVGTAWSGANVLTF. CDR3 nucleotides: TGCGCCAGCAGCCGGGTGGGGACAGCTTGGTCTGGGGCCAACGTCCTGACTTTC.

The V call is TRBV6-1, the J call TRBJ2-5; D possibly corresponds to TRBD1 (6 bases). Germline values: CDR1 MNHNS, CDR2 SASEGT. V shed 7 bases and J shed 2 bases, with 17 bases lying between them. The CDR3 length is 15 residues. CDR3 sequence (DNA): TGTGCCAGCAAACAGGGCCCCGGGATTCAAGAGACCCAGTACTTC. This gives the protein CASKQGPGIQETQYF.

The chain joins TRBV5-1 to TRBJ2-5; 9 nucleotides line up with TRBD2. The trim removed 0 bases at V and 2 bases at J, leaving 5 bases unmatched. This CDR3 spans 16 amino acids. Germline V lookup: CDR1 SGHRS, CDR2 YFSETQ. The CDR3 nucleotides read TGCGCCAGCAGCTTGGGGATAGCGGGGGTTCAAGAGACCCAGTACTTC. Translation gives CASSLGIAGVQETQYF.

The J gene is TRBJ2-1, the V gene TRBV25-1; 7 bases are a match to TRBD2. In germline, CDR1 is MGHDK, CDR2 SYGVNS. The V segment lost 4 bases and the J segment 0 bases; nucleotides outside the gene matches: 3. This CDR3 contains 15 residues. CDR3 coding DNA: TGTGCCAGCAGTGGCGGGAGCAGCTCCTACAATGAGCAGTTCTTC. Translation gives CASSGGSSSYNEQFF.

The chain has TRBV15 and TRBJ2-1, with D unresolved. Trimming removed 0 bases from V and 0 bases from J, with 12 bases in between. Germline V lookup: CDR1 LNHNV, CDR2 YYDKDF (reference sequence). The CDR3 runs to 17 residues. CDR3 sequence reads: CATSRDTSRGSYNEQFF. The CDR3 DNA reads TGTGCCACCAGCAGAGATACCAGTCGCGGCTCCTACAATGAGCAGTTCTTC.

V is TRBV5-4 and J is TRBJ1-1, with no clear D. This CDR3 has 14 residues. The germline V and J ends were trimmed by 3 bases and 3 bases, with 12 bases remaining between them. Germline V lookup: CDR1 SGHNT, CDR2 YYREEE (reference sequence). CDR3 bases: TGTGCCAGCAGCTCTTCCGCTATGGACACTGAAGCTTTCTTT. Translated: CASSSSAMDTEAFF. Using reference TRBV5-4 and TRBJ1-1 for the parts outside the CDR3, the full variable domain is ETGVTQSPTHLIKTRGQQVTLRCSSQSGHNTVSWYQQALGQGPQFIFQYYREEENGRGNFPPRFSGLQFPNYSSELNVNALELDDSALYLCASSSSAMDTEAFFGQGTRLTVV.

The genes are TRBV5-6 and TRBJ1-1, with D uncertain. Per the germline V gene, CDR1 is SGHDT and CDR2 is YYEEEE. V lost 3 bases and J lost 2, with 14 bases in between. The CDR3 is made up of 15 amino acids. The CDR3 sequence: CASSSFEEENTEAFF. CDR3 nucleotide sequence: TGTGCCAGCAGCTCATTTGAAGAGGAAAACACTGAAGCTTTCTTT.

The CDR3 nucleotides are TGTGCCAGCAGTGTCAACAGGGACACCGGGGAGCTGTTTTTT. It yields the protein CASSVNRDTGELFF. The chain carries TRBV25-1 and TRBJ2-2, with a tentative D call TRBD1 (6 bases). Deletions cut 4 bases from V and 3 bases from J, with 9 bases between. This CDR3 is built from 14 residues. The germline V gene encodes CDR1 MGHDK and CDR2 SYGVNS.

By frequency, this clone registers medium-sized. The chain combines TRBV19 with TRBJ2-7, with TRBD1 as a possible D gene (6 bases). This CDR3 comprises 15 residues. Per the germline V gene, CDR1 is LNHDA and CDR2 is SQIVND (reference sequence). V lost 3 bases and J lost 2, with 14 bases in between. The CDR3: CASSINRDTTYEQYF. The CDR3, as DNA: TGTGCCAGTAGTATTAACCGGGACACTACCTACGAGCAGTACTTC. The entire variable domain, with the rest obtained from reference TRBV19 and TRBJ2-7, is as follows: DGGITQSPKYLFRKEGQNVTLSCEQNLNHDAMYWYRQDPGQGLRLIYYSQIVNDFQKGDIAEGYSVSREKKESFPLTVTSAQKNPTAFYLCASSINRDTTYEQYFGPGTRLTVT.

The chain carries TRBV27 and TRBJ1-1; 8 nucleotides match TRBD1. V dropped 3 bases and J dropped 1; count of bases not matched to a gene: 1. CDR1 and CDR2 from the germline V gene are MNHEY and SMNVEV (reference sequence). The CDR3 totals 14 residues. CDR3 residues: CASSFGTGNTEAFF. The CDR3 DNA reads TGTGCCAGCAGTTTTGGGACAGGGAACACTGAAGCTTTCTTT.

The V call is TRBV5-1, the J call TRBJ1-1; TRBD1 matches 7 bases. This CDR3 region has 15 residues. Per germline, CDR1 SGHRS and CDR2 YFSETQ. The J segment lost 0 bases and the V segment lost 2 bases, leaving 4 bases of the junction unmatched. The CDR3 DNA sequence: TGCGCCAGCAGCTTCAGGACAGGTCTGAACACTGAAGCTTTCTTT. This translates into CASSFRTGLNTEAFF.

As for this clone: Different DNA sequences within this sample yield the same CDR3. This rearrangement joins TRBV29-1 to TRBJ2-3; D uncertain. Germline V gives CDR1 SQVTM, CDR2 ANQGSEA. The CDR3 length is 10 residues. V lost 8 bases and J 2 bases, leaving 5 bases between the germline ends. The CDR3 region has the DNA TGCAGCTCTAACACAGATACGCAGTATTTT. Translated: CSSNTDTQYF.

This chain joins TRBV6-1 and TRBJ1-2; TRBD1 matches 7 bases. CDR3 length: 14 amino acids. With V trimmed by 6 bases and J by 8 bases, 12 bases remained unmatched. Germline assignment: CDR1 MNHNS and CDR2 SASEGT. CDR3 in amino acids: CASSPDRETMGYTF. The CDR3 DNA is TGTGCCAGCAGCCCCGACAGGGAAACTATGGGCTACACCTTC.

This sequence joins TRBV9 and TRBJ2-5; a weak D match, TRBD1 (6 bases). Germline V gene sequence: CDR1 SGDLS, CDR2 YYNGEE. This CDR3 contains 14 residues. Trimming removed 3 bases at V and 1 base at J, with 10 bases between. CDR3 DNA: TGTGCCAGCAGCGCCGGGACAATCCAAGAGACCCAGTACTTC. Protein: CASSAGTIQETQYF.

The CDR3 protein is CASSTDRGTGELFF. DNA of the CDR3: TGTGCCAGCAGTACCGACAGGGGCACCGGGGAGCTGTTTTTT. The gene calls are TRBV6-4 and TRBJ2-2; 8 bases are shared with TRBD1. Germline-derived CDR1 and CDR2 are MRHNA and SNTAGT. The CDR3 runs to 14 residues. Trimming took 5 bases from V and 4 from J; bases not matched to a gene: 3.

The CDR3 spells CSAGDSFLYEQYF. CDR3 sequence (DNA): TGCAGCGCTGGGGACAGCTTCCTCTACGAGCAGTACTTC. The rearrangement links TRBV29-1 to TRBJ2-7; 7 bases fit TRBD1. The V gene end was trimmed by 7 bases and the J gene end by 3 bases; junction bases not matched to a gene: 9. Germline CDR1 and CDR2: SQVTM and ANQGSEA. This CDR3 has 13 residues.

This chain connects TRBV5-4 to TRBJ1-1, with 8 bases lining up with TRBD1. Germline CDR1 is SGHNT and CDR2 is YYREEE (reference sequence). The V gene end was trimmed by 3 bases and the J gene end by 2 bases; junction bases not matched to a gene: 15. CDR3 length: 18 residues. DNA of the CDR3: TGTGCCAGCAGCTCGGACAGGGTGAGGACCCCGGGCAACACTGAAGCTTTCTTT. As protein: CASSSDRVRTPGNTEAFF.

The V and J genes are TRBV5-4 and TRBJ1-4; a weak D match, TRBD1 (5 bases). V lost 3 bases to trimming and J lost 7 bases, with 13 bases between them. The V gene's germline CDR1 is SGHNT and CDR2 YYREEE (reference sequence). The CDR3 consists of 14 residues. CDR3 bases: TGTGCCAGCAGCTGGGCAGGTCAGGGTGAAAAACTGTTTTTT. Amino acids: CASSWAGQGEKLFF.

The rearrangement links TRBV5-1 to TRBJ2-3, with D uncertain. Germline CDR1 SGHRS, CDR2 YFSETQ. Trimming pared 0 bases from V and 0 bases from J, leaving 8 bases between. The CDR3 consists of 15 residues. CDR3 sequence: CASSLGAESTDTQYF. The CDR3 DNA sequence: TGCGCCAGCAGCTTGGGGGCCGAGAGCACAGATACGCAGTATTTT.

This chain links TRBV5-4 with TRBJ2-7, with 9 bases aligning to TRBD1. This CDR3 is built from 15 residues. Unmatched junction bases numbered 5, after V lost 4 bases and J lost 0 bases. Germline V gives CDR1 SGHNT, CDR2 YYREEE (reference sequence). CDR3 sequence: CASSPSGQGSYEQYF. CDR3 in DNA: TGTGCCAGCAGCCCATCGGGACAGGGCTCCTACGAGCAGTACTTC.

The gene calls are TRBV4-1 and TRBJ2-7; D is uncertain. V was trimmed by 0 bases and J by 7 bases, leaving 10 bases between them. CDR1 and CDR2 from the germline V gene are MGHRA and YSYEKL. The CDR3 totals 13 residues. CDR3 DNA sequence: TGCGCCAGCAGCCAAGAAGTAGCTCGGGAGCAGTACTTC. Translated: CASSQEVAREQYF.